This T cell receptor (beta chain) was recorded in a study of OX40 agonist ivuxolimab in advanced cancers. Overall study context: Partial responses, seen in three patients, involved one hepatocellular carcinoma and two cutaneous melanomas. Study outcomes and limitations: Among expanded peripheral T cells, antigen specificity went undetermined. The study observed clonal expansion of CD4+ and CD8+ blood T cells by week 6 at 0.1 to 3.0 mg/kg.

TCRdb's table, derived via immunoSEQ multiplex PCR, lists solely in-frame clones and lacks some. Of about 84,000 clones listed, roughly 89% were seen once; the top ten hold roughly 0.2%. On this clone: Its antigen is still unknown.

Blood specimens came from baseline, cycle 4 day 1, and cycle 7 day 1. Trimming took 4 bases from V and 6 from J, leaving 9 bases between them. This CDR3 has 12 residues. Looked up from germline, CDR1 is SGDLS and CDR2 is YYNGEE. The chain uses TRBV9 and TRBJ2-3; D uncertain. The material sequenced was CD4+ or CD8+ T cells sorted from blood, taken in a trial of the OX40 agonist ivuxolimab. This receptor was taken from an adult with an advanced solid tumor such as melanoma, head and neck, liver or kidney cancer. The CDR3 spells CASSPVWDTQYF. CDR3 bases: TGTGCCAGCAGCCCTGTTTGGGATACGCAGTATTTT.